The 4 T cell receptor beta chains given below trace back to one sample, sequenced in a study of patients and donors after allogeneic stem cell transplantation. MiXCR, applied by TCRdb to the RT-PCR reads, yields one record per CDR3 protein. In the table there are under 170,000 distinct CDR3 sequences, 37% of which are singletons. The sample consisted of blood, either unsorted or a sorted T cell fraction (not recorded which). These receptors all come from a human donor who was either an allogeneic HSCT recipient or a stem cell or donor lymphocyte infusion donor (not recorded which). It is not recorded whose cells these are; they may come from a transplant donor.

This chain connects TRBV20-1 to TRBJ1-3; D might be TRBD1 (5 bases). The CDR3 has 12 amino acids. Deletions cut 3 bases from V and 9 bases from J, with 12 bases between. In germline, CDR1 is DFQATT, CDR2 SNEGSKA (reference sequence). CDR3 protein: CSASVQGRTIYF. The CDR3 DNA follows: TGCAGTGCTAGTGTGCAGGGACGCACCATATATTTT.

The sample holds a few counts of this clonotype. CDR3 DNA: TGTGCCAGCAGCCCTCGACAGGCAACTAATGAAAAACTGTTTTTT. Amino acid sequence: CASSPRQATNEKLFF. The V and J genes are TRBV9 and TRBJ1-4, with D possibly being TRBD1 (6 bases). With 4 bases removed from V and 0 bases from J, the gap between germline ends came to 10 bases. The CDR3 length is 15 residues. Germline CDR1 SGDLS, CDR2 YYNGEE.

There are a few counts of this clonotype. The rearrangement uses TRBV6-5 and TRBJ1-2; 8 bases align to TRBD1. Germline trimming cut 5 bases from V and 6 bases from J; bases unmatched to any gene: 8. This CDR3 region has 14 residues. Per the germline V gene, CDR1 is MNHEY and CDR2 is SVGAGI. The CDR3 loop is CASSDFRGQNGYTF. DNA of the CDR3: TGTGCCAGCAGTGATTTCAGGGGGCAGAATGGCTACACCTTC.

The CDR3, as DNA: TGTGCCAGCAGCTTAGTGGCTGGCAGGGGAAACACCATATATTTT. Its translation is CASSLVAGRGNTIYF. This rearrangement joins TRBV7-9 to TRBJ1-3, with unresolved D. Germline CDR1 is SEHNR and CDR2 is FQNEAQ (reference sequence). The CDR3 runs to 15 residues. Trimming took off 1 base at V and 4 bases at J, with 11 bases between the two ends.